The 9 T cell receptor beta chains presented below share a single source sample, sequenced in a study of shared clonotypes between healthy human individuals. Sequencing used immunoSEQ multiplex PCR; TCRdb keeps in-frame clones, though not all of them. The table lists 800,000 to 1,200,000 clones, about 84% of them singletons. The sequenced sample was memory CD4+ T cells from PBMCs. Subset denoted: CD45RA-negative fraction. These TCRs come from a man aged 18-30 years in good health. Some clones in this sample may be carry-over from other donors' samples.

This clone came up a few times. The rearrangement links TRBV7-2 to TRBJ2-2; D perhaps matches TRBD2 (5 bases). This CDR3 is 15 amino acids long. The germline V and J ends were trimmed by 1 base and 5 bases, with 11 bases remaining between them. Germline CDR1 is SGHTA and CDR2 is FQGNSA. The CDR3 DNA follows: TGTGCCAGCAGCTTAGTGAGGGTGGGGACCGGGGAGCTGTTTTTT. Translating gives CASSLVRVGTGELFF.

The CDR3 DNA follows: TGCGCCAGCAGCTTAAGGACAGGGGGCTCTTCCGAGCAGTACTTC. Translation gives CASSLRTGGSSEQYF. This chain connects TRBV5-1 to TRBJ2-7; 11 bases are shared with TRBD1. There are 15 residues in the CDR3. Germline CDR1 reads SGHRS; CDR2 reads YFSETQ. The V segment lost 2 bases and the J segment 6 bases; nucleotides outside the gene matches: 7.

CDR3 sequence: CASTYEGGRGTEAFF. The DNA of the CDR3 is TGTGCCAGCACCTATGAAGGAGGTCGGGGCACTGAAGCTTTCTTT. V and J are TRBV28 and TRBJ1-1; D ambiguous. Germline V gene data show CDR1 as MDHEN and CDR2 as SYDVKM. V gave up 7 bases and J gave up 4 bases, with 19 bases separating them. The CDR3 sequence is 15 residues long.

As regards this clone: At one end the junction does not follow the germline gene, possibly because of a read error. The J gene is TRBJ2-7, the V gene TRBV18; 10 positions agree with TRBD1. CDR1 and CDR2 from the germline V gene are KGHSH and LQKENI. This CDR3 comprises 16 residues. CDR3: CASSPVIAETGGRQDF. Here the CDR3 DNA reads TGTGCCAGCTCACCAGTGATCGCTGAGACAGGGGGCCGCCAGGACTTC.

As concerns this clone: Other DNA variants within this sample encode the same CDR3. The gene calls are TRBV18 and TRBJ2-7; no definite D call. Between the trimmed V and J ends, which lost 6 bases and 0 bases, there was a span of 3 bases. The germline CDR1 and CDR2 sequences are KGHSH and LQKENI. CDR3 size: 11 residues. CDR3 protein: CASSLSYEQYF. The CDR3 DNA is TGTGCCAGCTCCCTCTCCTACGAGCAGTACTTC.

The V call is TRBV7-7, the J call TRBJ2-1; 10 nucleotides agree with TRBD1. The CDR3 consists of 15 residues. The V segment lost 3 bases and the J segment 2 bases; nucleotides outside the gene matches: 1. Germline V gene data show CDR1 as SSHAT and CDR2 as FNYEAQ (reference sequence). CDR3 sequence reads: CASSLGQGTYNEQFF. For the CDR3, the DNA is TGTGCCAGCAGCTTGGGACAGGGGACCTACAATGAGCAGTTCTTC. Combining the CDR3 with reference TRBV7-7 and TRBJ2-1 gives the whole variable domain GAGVSQSPRYKVTKRGQDVTLRCDPISSHATLYWYQQALGQGPEFLTYFNYEAQPDKSGLPSDRFSAERPEGSISTLTIQRTEQRDSAMYRCASSLGQGTYNEQFFGPGTRLTVL.

The chain links TRBV18 to TRBJ1-5; D uncertain. Germline CDR1 reads KGHSH; CDR2 reads LQKENI. Trimming removed 6 bases from V and 0 bases from J, with 9 bases in between. The CDR3 covers 14 residues. The CDR3 protein is CASSGGNSNQPQHF. CDR3 bases: TGTGCCAGCTCCGGAGGTAATAGCAATCAGCCCCAGCATTTT.

The chain is built from TRBV28 and TRBJ2-1; D is unclear. Trimming took off 8 bases at V and 6 bases at J, with 11 bases between the two ends. In germline, CDR1 is MDHEN, CDR2 SYDVKM. This CDR3 region has 12 residues. The CDR3 reads CASGRLGNEQFF. In DNA form, the CDR3 reads TGTGCCAGCGGCCGGTTAGGCAATGAGCAGTTCTTC.

The chain combines TRBV7-8 with TRBJ1-5; a weak D match, TRBD1 (6 bases). This CDR3 has 18 amino acids. Per germline, CDR1 SGHVS and CDR2 FQNEAQ. V was pared by 3 bases and J by 1 base, with 19 bases between. This CDR3 reads CASSFRMGALGSNQPQHF. As DNA, the CDR3 is TGTGCCAGCAGCTTCCGCATGGGGGCCCTCGGGAGCAATCAGCCCCAGCATTTT.